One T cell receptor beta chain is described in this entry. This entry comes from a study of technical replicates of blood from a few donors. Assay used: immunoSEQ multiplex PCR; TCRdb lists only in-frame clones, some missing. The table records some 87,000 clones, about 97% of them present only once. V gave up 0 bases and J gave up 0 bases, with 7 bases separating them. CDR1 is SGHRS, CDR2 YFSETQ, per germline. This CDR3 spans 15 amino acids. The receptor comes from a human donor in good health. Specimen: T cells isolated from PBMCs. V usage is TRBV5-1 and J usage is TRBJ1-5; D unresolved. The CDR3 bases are TGCGCCAGCAGCTTGGACAGCCATAGCAATCAGCCCCAGCATTTT. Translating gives CASSLDSHSNQPQHF.